This T cell receptor (beta chain) was recovered during a study of blood T cell repertoires in COVID-19 (dated by TCRdb to about 2020). Concerning the study at large: Samples covering the acute and convalescent phases of COVID-19 were provided by collaborators in the United States, Italy and Spain. The prospective study material was composed of cDNA or gDNA derived from T cells, B-cell-depleted T cells, or PBMCs. Deeply sampled blood TCRbeta repertoires from subjects exposed to, actively infected with, or recovered from COVID-19 were included in the dataset. A freely available public database, intended as a resource for researchers studying the immune response to SARS-CoV-2, is where the repertoires were released. The samples were drawn from two sources: the first 160 participants of the ongoing ImmuneRACE study, and 1,200 or so subjects contributed by 6 global collaborators. Nearly every sample came with metadata listing a de-identified subject ID, COVID-19 status, age in years and sex. Where available, HLA class I and class II types were taken from metadata supplied by the sample provider and were not determined by assay-based typing.

Another Seattle source contributed samples from volunteer blood donors who had recovered from COVID-19. Each collaborating institution followed its own protocols to collect whole blood in K2EDTA tubes. For TCRbeta analysis, collaborators shipped samples as frozen whole blood, isolated PBMCs, or DNA extracted from either of those sample types. TCRbeta CDR3 regions were amplified from genomic DNA by means of the immunoSEQ Assay, a bias-controlled multiplex PCR. The study's processing was this. The number of nucleated cells in each sample was estimated by amplification of reference gene primers within the assay. To quantify the absolute abundance of each unique TCRbeta CDR3 rearrangement, sequence reads were collapsed and filtered. For each sample, productive Simpson clonality was calculated by taking the square root of Simpson's diversity index across productive rearrangements. The table was pulled from immuneACCESS by TCRdb, which kept in-frame rearrangements only. Such tables lose some clones; where checked, under half of the loss comes from unresolved V genes, and the rest has no known cause. The V and J calls and clone size were taken over from that table, and D and trimming were inferred from the DNA. The sample records about 180,000 clones, 80% to 90% of which are singletons. The top ten clones comprise about 1.9% of the sample.

The CDR3 runs 14 residues from the cysteine to the phenylalanine. Only CDR3 DNA is held: 42 bases, read in frame from base 1. V sheds 0 bases and J sheds 7 bases, leaving 10 bases between their ends. CDR1 and CDR2 are drawn from the germline V gene: SGHRS, YFSETQ. Overall results and qualifications from the work: The quantity of clinical and demographic metadata differed by source and by participant and was supplied without curation.

As concerns this clone: This receptor's antigen is unknown. Base qualities are not at hand, and no much larger clone is one base apart.

Sequences were obtained from peripheral blood. The receptor chain draws on TRBV5-1 and TRBJ2-2; a tentative D call is TRBD1 (6 bases match). The origin of this receptor is a young man who had recovered from COVID-19. The CDR3 reads CASSLDWGHGELFF. The DNA sequence is as follows: TGCGCCAGCAGCTTGGATTGGGGGCACGGGGAGCTGTTTTTT.